The sequence of this TCR beta chain was determined in a study of shared clonotypes between healthy human individuals. Whole-study context: With ages of 18 to 49, the donors were two women and a few men. Plates per donor: three CD4 naive, three CD4 memory, two CD8 naive, one CD8 memory. Study-level findings and limits: Clonotypes not shared had lower generation probabilities than those common to all four donors.

In its sample, this clone was seen a few times. Its target is not known. CDR1 and CDR2 from the germline V gene are MNHNS and SASEGT. This CDR3 spans 14 amino acids. Trimming cost V 3 bases and J 1 base, with 9 bases left between them. At deep level, the assay was performed. Only in-frame clones appear in the TCRdb table, and some are missing; sequencing was by immunoSEQ multiplex PCR. The table lists around 200,000 clones, 66% of them singletons. Source material: memory CD4+ T cells sorted from blood. The subset: CD45RA-negative fraction. The chain uses TRBV6-1 and TRBJ1-2, with D hard to call. This clonotype originated in a man under 40 in good health. CDR3 coding DNA: TGTGCCAGCAGTGAGTCCCTCCGTAACTATGGCTACACCTTC. Its translation: CASSESLRNYGYTF.